One and the same sample provided the 10 T cell receptor beta chains below, sequenced in a study of blood T cell repertoires in COVID-19. Method: immunoSEQ multiplex PCR; TCRdb's copy keeps in-frame clones and lacks some. This sample has about 120,000 clones; 79% occur once, and the top ten carry about 4%. Sequenced input: peripheral blood. The receptors originated from a woman older than 75 with acute or convalescent COVID-19.

The V and J genes are TRBV30 and TRBJ1-4; D is undetermined. This CDR3 spans 14 amino acids. The V gene lost 3 bases and the J gene lost 7 bases, with 15 bases spanning the gap. CDR1 is GTSNPN, CDR2 SVGIG, per germline (reference sequence). CDR3 residues: CAWSLYFGGEKLFF. The CDR3 DNA is TGTGCCTGGAGCCTATACTTTGGCGGTGAAAAACTGTTTTTT.

The rearrangement joins TRBV30 to TRBJ1-1, with no clear D. Between the trimmed V and J ends, which lost 3 bases and 4 bases, there was a span of 15 bases. Germline loops: CDR1 GTSNPN, CDR2 SVGIG (reference sequence). The CDR3 contains 14 residues. This CDR3 reads CAWSAMTRGTEAFF. In nucleotides, the CDR3 is TGTGCCTGGAGCGCCATGACCCGGGGCACTGAAGCTTTCTTT. Full variable domain (missing parts from reference TRBV30 and TRBJ1-1): SQTIHQWPATLVQPVGSPLSLECTVEGTSNPNLYWYRQAAGRGLQLLFYSVGIGQISSEVPQNLSASRPQDRQFILSSKKLLLSDSGFYLCAWSAMTRGTEAFFGQGTRLTVV.

This clone was seen only a few times. The chain employs TRBV28 and TRBJ2-4; the D gene is possibly TRBD2 (7 bases). CDR3 size: 16 residues. Germline V gene sequence: CDR1 MDHEN, CDR2 SYDVKM. The V end was cut by 5 bases, the J end by 0 bases, with 14 bases between. The chain's CDR3 is CASSPGGPLAKNIQYF. The DNA of the CDR3 is TGTGCCAGCAGTCCCGGGGGGCCTCTAGCCAAAAACATTCAGTACTTC.

J is TRBJ2-4 and V is TRBV10-3, with a possible D match to TRBD2 (5 bases). V was pared by 1 base and J by 6 bases, with 7 bases between. The germline V gene has CDR1 ENHRY and CDR2 SYGVKD. There are 13 residues in the CDR3. The CDR3 here is CAISELEGNIQYF. The CDR3 nucleotides read TGTGCCATCAGTGAGTTAGAGGGAAACATTCAGTACTTC.

This chain uses TRBV5-6 with TRBJ2-1, with 8 positions matching TRBD2. V trimming: 2 bases; J trimming: 9 bases; junction bases outside the gene matches: 10. This CDR3 spans 15 amino acids. CDR1 and CDR2 (germline): SGHDT, YYEEEE. Written as DNA, the CDR3 is TGTGCCAGCAGCTTCCGGGAGGGGCGCAGGGGTGAGCAGTTCTTC. As protein: CASSFREGRRGEQFF.

For the CDR3, the DNA is TGTGCCAGCAGCGCACAGGGTATGGTAGGCACTGAAGCTTTCTTT. This sequence encodes CASSAQGMVGTEAFF. This chain joins TRBV7-9 and TRBJ1-1; possibly TRBD1 for D (6 bases). V gave up 5 bases and J gave up 4 bases, with 17 bases separating them. Germline CDR1 reads SEHNR; CDR2 reads FQNEAQ (reference sequence). The length of the CDR3 is 15 residues.

This sequence joins TRBV6-1 and TRBJ1-1; 9 nucleotides line up with TRBD1. Trimming cost V 5 bases and J 7 bases; bases outside gene matches: 11. The germline V gene has CDR1 MNHNS and CDR2 SASEGT. The CDR3 sequence is 15 residues long. The DNA of the CDR3 is TGTGCCAGCAGTTCCGGACAGGGGCTGCAGGGTGAAGCTTTCTTT. Amino acid sequence: CASSSGQGLQGEAFF.

The chain employs TRBV10-2 and TRBJ1-1; no clear D gene. Germline-derived CDR1 and CDR2 are WSHSY and SAAADI. The CDR3 consists of 15 residues. Trimming took off 5 bases at V and 0 bases at J, with 13 bases between the two ends. DNA for the CDR3: TGCGCCAGCAGTAACCATGGGAGGGTGAACACTGAAGCTTTCTTT. As protein: CASSNHGRVNTEAFF.

The chain uses TRBV18 and TRBJ1-1; 8 positions agree with TRBD1. Trimming took 3 bases from V and 1 from J; bases not matched to a gene: 1. The germline gives CDR1 KGHSH, CDR2 LQKENI. The CDR3 loop spans 14 amino acids. The CDR3 here is CASSPDRENTEAFF. In DNA, the CDR3 is TGTGCCAGCTCACCGGACAGGGAGAACACTGAAGCTTTCTTT. The full variable domain, with the rest looked up from reference TRBV18 and TRBJ1-1, is NAGVMQNPRHLVRRRGQEARLRCSPMKGHSHVYWYRQLPEEGLKFMVYLQKENIIDESGMPKERFSAEFPKEGPSILRIQQVVRGDSAAYFCASSPDRENTEAFFGQGTRLTVV.

This clone was counted a few times. The V and J genes are TRBV6-1 and TRBJ2-6; 8 nucleotides align to TRBD2. The CDR3 spans 16 residues. V shed 4 bases and J 2 bases; nucleotides not matched to a gene: 4. The germline CDR1 and CDR2 sequences are MNHNS and SASEGT. For the CDR3, the DNA is TGTGCCAGCAGTGCCGCCGGGGGGGCTGGGGCCAACGTCCTGACTTTC. It codes for CASSAAGGAGANVLTF.